This T cell receptor (beta chain) was profiled in a study of blood T cell repertoires in COVID-19. Study-wide background: Nucleic acid was either cDNA or gDNA, and it came from T cells, B-cell-depleted T cells, or PBMCs.

Recovered status applied to Cohort 3 donors who had two consecutive negative PCRs. It also applied to those with clearance or with symptom resolution. The authors' processing: The authors estimated nucleated cell counts from reference gene primer amplification. TCRdb keeps only in-frame clones here, not all; method: immunoSEQ multiplex PCR. The DNA gave D and trimming, while V, J and clone size come from that table. The table shows 200,000 to 250,000 clones, with approximately 80% occurring only once. Germline loops: CDR1 SGDLS, CDR2 YYNGEE. The junction had 4 bases not matched to a gene; V was cut back by 4 bases and J by 2 bases. This CDR3 spans 14 amino acids.

The receptor was derived from a man in his 60s who had recovered from COVID-19. Sequenced material: PBMCs or T cells enriched from blood (not recorded which). V is TRBV9 and J is TRBJ2-5; the match to TRBD1 covers 8 bases. The CDR3 bases are TGTGCCAGCAGCCCCAGGGGGCTGCAAGAGACCCAGTACTTC. This gives the protein CASSPRGLQETQYF. The full variable domain, rest sourced from reference TRBV9 and TRBJ2-5, is DSGVTQTPKHLITATGQRVTLRCSPRSGDLSVYWYQQSLDQGLQFLIQYYNGEERAKGNILERFSAQQFPDLHSELNLSSLELGDSALYFCASSPRGLQETQYFGPGTRLLVL.